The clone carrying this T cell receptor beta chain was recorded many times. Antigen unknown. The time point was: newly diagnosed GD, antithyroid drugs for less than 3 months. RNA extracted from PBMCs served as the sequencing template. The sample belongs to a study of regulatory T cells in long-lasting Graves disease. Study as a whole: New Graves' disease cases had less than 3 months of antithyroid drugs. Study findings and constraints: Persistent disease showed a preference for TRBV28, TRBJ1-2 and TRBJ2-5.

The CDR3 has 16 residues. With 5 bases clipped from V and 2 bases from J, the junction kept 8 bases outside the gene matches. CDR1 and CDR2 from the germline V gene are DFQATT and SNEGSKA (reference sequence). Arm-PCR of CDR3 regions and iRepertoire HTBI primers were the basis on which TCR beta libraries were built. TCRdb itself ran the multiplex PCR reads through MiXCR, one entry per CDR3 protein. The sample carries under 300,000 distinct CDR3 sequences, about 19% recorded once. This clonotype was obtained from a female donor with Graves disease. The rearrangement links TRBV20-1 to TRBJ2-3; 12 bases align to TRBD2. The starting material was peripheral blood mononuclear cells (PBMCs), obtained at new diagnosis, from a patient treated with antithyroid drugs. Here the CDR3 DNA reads TGCAGTGCTGGATCCGGACTAGCGGGACCCACAGATACGCAGTATTTT. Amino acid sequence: CSAGSGLAGPTDTQYF.